This T cell receptor beta chain was obtained from a study of PD-1 blockade in classical Hodgkin lymphoma. As for the study in general: Patients were administered nivolumab (3 mg/kg intravenously) every 2 weeks. Study findings and constraints: Similar baseline diversity was found in complete responders and newly diagnosed patients. Diversity in CD4+ TCRs, unlike that measured in CD8+ TCRs, had risen significantly by C4D1.

With regard to this clone: What it binds is not known.

Germline CDR1 and CDR2: LNHNV and YYDKDF (reference sequence). V was pared by 5 bases and J by 3 bases, with 16 bases between. The CDR3 is made up of 15 amino acids. Measured with immunoSEQ multiplex PCR; TCRdb has only the in-frame clones, and not every one. The table has tens of thousands of clones, 89% seen once. Following autologous stem cell transplantation, relapse occurred in every patient, and exposure to brentuximab vedotin varied. Material: peripheral blood mononuclear cells (PBMCs), obtained before the second cycle of nivolumab. This TCR derives from a human donor with classical Hodgkin lymphoma. V gene TRBV15 combines with J gene TRBJ1-2; TRBD1 might be the D (5 bases). CDR3 sequence reads: CATSPRPGFDYGYTF. CDR3 DNA: TGTGCCACCAGCCCGAGGCCAGGGTTCGACTATGGCTACACCTTC.